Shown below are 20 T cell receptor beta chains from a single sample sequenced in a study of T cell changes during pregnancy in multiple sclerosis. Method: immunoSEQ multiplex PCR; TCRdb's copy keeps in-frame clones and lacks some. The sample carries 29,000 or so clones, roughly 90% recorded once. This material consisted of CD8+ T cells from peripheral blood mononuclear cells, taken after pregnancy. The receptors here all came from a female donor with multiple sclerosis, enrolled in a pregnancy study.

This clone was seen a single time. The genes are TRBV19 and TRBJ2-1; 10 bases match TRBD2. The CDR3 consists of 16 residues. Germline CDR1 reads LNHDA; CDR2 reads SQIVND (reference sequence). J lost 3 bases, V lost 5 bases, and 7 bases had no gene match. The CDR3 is CASSSSGRVFYNEQFF. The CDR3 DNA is TGTGCCAGTAGTTCGAGCGGGAGGGTTTTCTACAATGAGCAGTTCTTC.

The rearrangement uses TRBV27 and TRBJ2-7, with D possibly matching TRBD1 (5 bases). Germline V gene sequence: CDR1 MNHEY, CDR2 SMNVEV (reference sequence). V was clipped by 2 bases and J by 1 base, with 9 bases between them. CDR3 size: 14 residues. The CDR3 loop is CASSLVSGSYEQYF. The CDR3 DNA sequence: TGTGCCAGCAGTTTAGTCTCAGGGTCCTACGAGCAGTACTTC.

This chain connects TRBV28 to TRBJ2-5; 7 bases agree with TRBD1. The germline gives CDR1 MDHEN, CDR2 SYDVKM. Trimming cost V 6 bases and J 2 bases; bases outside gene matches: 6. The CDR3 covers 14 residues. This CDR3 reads CASSHLGQQETQYF. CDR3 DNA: TGTGCCAGCAGCCACTTGGGACAGCAAGAGACCCAGTACTTC.

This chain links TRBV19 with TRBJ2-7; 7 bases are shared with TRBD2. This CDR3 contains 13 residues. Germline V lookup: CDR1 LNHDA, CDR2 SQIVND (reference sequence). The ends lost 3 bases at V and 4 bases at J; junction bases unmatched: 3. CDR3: CASSMSSGYEQYF. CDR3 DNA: TGTGCCAGTAGTATGTCTAGCGGATACGAGCAGTACTTC.

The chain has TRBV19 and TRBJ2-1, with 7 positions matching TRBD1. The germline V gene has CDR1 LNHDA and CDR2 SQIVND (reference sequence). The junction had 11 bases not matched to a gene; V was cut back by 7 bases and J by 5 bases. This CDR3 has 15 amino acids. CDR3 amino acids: CASTLFSGTDNEQFF. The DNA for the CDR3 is TGTGCCAGTACTTTATTTTCCGGGACAGACAATGAGCAGTTCTTC. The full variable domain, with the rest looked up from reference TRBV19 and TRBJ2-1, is DGGITQSPKYLFRKEGQNVTLSCEQNLNHDAMYWYRQDPGQGLRLIYYSQIVNDFQKGDIAEGYSVSREKKESFPLTVTSAQKNPTAFYLCASTLFSGTDNEQFFGPGTRLTVL.

The CDR3 sequence: CASSLFASSGSQETQYF. The CDR3 DNA reads TGTGCCAGCAGTTTATTCGCGTCTAGCGGTAGCCAAGAGACCCAGTACTTC. The chain uses TRBV27 and TRBJ2-5; 7 nucleotides agree with TRBD2. V was pared by 1 base and J by 1 base, with 9 bases of the junction left unmatched. The CDR3 length is 17 residues. Germline CDR1 MNHEY, CDR2 SMNVEV (reference sequence).

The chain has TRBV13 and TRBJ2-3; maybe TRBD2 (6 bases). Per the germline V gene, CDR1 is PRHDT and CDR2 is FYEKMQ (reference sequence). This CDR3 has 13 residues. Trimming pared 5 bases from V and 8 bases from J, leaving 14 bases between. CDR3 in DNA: TGTGCCAGCAGCCCGGGGACCGGGGGTACGCAGTATTTT. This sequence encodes CASSPGTGGTQYF. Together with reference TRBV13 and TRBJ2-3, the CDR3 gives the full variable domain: AAGVIQSPRHLIKEKRETATLKCYPIPRHDTVYWYQQGPGQDPQFLISFYEKMQSDKGSIPDRFSAQQFSDYHSELNMSSLELGDSALYFCASSPGTGGTQYFGPGTRLTVL.

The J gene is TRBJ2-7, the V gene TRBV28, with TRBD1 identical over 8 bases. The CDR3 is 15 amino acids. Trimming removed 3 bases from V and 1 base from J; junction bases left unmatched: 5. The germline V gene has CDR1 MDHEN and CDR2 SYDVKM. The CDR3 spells CASSFPQGASYEQYF. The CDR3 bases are TGTGCCAGCAGTTTCCCGCAGGGGGCGTCCTACGAGCAGTACTTC.

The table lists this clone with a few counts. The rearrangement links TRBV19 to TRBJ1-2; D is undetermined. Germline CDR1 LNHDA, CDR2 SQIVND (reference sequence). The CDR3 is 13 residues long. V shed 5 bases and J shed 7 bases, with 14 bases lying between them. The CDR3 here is CASSLQVGSGYTF. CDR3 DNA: TGTGCCAGTAGTCTCCAGGTTGGAAGTGGCTACACCTTC.

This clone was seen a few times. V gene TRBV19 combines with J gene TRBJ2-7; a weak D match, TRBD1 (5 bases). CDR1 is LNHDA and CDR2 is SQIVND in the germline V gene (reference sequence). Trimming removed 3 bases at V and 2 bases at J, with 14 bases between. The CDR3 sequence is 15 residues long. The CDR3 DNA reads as TGTGCCAGTAGTATTGCGGCAGGGTCACCCTACGAGCAGTACTTC. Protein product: CASSIAAGSPYEQYF.

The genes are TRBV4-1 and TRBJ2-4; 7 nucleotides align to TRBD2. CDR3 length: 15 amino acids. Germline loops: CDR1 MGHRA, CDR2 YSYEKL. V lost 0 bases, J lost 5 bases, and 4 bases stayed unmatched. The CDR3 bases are TGCGCCAGCAGCCAAGATGAGCGGGATGAAAACATTCAGTACTTC. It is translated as CASSQDERDENIQYF.

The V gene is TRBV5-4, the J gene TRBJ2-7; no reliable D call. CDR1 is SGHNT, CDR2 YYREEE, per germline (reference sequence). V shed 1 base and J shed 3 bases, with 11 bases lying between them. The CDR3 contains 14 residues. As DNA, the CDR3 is TGTGCCAGCAGCTTGACACCCAGTATCTACGAGCAGTACTTC. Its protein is CASSLTPSIYEQYF.

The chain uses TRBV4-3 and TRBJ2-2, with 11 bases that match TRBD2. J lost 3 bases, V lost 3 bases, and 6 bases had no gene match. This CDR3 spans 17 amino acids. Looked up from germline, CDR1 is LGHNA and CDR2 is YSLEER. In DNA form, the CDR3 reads TGCGCCAGCAGCCAGAACCTAGCGGGAGGTTACACCGGGGAGCTGTTTTTT. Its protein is CASSQNLAGGYTGELFF.

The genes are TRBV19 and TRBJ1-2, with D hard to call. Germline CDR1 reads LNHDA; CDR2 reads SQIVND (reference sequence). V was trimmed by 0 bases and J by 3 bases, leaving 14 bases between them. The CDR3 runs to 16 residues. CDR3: CASSIDLSGLDYGYTF. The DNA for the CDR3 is TGTGCCAGTAGTATAGATCTAAGTGGTCTCGACTATGGCTACACCTTC.

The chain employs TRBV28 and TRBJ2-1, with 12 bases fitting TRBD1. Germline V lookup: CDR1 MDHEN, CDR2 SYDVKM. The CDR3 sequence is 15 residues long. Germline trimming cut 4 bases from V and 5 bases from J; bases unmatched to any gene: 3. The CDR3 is CASSWDRGLDNEQFF. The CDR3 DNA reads TGTGCCAGCAGTTGGGACAGGGGGCTTGACAATGAGCAGTTCTTC.

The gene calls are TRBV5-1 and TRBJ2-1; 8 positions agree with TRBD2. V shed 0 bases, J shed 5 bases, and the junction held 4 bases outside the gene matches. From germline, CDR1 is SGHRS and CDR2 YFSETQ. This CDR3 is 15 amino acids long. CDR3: CASSLVLAVNNEQFF. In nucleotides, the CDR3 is TGCGCCAGCAGCTTGGTACTAGCGGTAAACAATGAGCAGTTCTTC.

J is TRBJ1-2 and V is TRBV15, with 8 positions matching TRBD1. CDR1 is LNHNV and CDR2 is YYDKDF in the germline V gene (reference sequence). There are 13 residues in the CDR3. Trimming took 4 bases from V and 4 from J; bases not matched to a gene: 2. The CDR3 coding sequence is TGTGCCACCAGCACTACAGGGGGCTATGGCTACACCTTC. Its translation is CATSTTGGYGYTF.

The CDR3 spells CASSRGGSTDTQYF. The DNA for the CDR3 is TGTGCCAGCAGTCGGGGGGGCAGCACAGATACGCAGTATTTT. The V gene is TRBV6-4, the J gene TRBJ2-3; 8 bases align to TRBD2. The CDR3 is made up of 14 amino acids. V lost 5 bases and J lost 0; bases outside the gene matches: 1. Germline-derived CDR1 and CDR2 are MRHNA and SNTAGT.

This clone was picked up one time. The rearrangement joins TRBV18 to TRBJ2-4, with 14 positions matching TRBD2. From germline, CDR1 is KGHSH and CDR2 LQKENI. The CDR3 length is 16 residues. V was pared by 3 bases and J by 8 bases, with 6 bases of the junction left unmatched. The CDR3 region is CASSPGGTSGSDIQYF. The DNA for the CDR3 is TGTGCCAGCTCACCGGGGGGGACTAGCGGGAGTGACATTCAGTACTTC.

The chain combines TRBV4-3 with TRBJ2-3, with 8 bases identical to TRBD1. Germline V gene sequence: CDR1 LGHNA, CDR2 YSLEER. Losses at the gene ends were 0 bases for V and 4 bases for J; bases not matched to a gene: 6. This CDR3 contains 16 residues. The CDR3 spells CASSQDRQGTADTQYF. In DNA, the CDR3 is TGCGCCAGCAGCCAAGATCGACAGGGGACGGCAGATACGCAGTATTTT.